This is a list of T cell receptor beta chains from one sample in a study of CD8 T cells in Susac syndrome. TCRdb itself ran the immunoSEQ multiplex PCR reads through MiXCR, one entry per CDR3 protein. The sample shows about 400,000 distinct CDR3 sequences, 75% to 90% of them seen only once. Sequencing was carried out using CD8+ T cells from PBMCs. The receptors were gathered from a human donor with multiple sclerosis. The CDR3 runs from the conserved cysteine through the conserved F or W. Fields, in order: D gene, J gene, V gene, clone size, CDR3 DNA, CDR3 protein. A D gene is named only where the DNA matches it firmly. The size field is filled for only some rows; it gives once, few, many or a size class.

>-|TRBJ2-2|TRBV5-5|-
TGTGCCAGCAGCTTGATTCCTGGCGACACCGGGGAGCTGTTTTTT
CASSLIPGDTGELFF
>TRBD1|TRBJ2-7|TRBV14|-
TGTGCCAGCAGCCGGGACAGGAGCTCCTACGAGCAGTACTTC
CASSRDRSSYEQYF
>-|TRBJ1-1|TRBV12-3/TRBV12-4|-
TGTGCCAGCAGTTCCACCCACCACTACAATCCACGCGAAGCTTTCTTT
CASSSTHHYNPREAFF
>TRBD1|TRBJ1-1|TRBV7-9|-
TGTGCCAGCAGCCAACGGGACAGTGATAACACTGAAGCTTTCTTT
CASSQRDSDNTEAFF
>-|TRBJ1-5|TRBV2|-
TGTGCCAGCAGTGAAATTTCACGGCCCAATCAGCCCCAGCATTTT
CASSEISRPNQPQHF
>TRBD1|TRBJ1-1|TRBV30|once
TGTGCCTGGAGTCCCCCCGGGACAGAGGAAACAAACACTGAAGCTTTCTTT
CAWSPPGTEETNTEAFF
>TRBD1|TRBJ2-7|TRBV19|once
TGTGCCAGTAGTCCCACGGGACAGGGCATTGGCGAGCAGTACTTC
CASSPTGQGIGEQYF
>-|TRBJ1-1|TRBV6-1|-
TGTGCCAGCAATCAGGGGCGCTTAATCACTGAAGCTTTCTTT
CASNQGRLITEAFF
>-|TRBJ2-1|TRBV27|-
TGTGCCAGCAAGGGTTGGGAAAACAATGAGCAGTTCTTC
CASKGWENNEQFF
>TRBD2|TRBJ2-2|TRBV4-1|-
TGCGCCAGCAGCCAAGCCCCAGCGGGGGGTTCGAACACCGGGGAGCTGTTTTTT
CASSQAPAGGSNTGELFF
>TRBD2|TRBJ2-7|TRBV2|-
TGTGCCAGCAGTGAAGTTTCCGGGACTAGCGGGAGATCACCCTACGAGCAGTACTTC
CASSEVSGTSGRSPYEQYF
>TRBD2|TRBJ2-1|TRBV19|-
TGTGCCAGTAGTATAGACGGGGCAAGCGGGAGGGATTACAATGAGCAGTTCTTC
CASSIDGASGRDYNEQFF
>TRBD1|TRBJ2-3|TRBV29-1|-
TGCAGCGTCCCGGACAGGGGGCACACAGATACGCAGTATTTT
CSVPDRGHTDTQYF
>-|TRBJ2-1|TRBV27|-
TGTGCCAGCAGTTTTGGGGAGGCCAACAATGAGCAGTTCTTC
CASSFGEANNEQFF
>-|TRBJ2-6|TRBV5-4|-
TGTGCCAGCAGCTTGGTGAGGCGGTCTGGGGCCAACGTCCTGACTTTC
CASSLVRRSGANVLTF
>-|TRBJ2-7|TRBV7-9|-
TGTGCCAGCACCGATCTGGCCGAGCAGTACTTC
CASTDLAEQYF
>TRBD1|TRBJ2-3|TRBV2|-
TGTGCCAGCACCTCTTGGGACAGGGGGCGTGCAGATACGCAGTATTTT
CASTSWDRGRADTQYF
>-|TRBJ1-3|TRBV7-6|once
TGTGCCAGCAGCCGCTTAGAGCCGAGCTCTGGAAACACCATATATTTT
CASSRLEPSSGNTIYF
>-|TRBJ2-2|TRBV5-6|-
TGTGCCAGCAGCTTGGGTTCCGGATTTAACACCGGGGAGCTGTTTTTT
CASSLGSGFNTGELFF
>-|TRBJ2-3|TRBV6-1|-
TGTGCCAGCAGTGCTATCGTTAGCGATCGCACAGATACGCAGTATTTT
CASSAIVSDRTDTQYF
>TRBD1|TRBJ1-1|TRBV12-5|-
TGTGCTAGTGGTTTGGTAGGACAGGTTATGGACACTGAAGCTTTCTTT
CASGLVGQVMDTEAFF
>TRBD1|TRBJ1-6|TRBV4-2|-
TGTGCCAGCAGCCAAGATCAGGAGGGGGCAAGTTCACCCCTCCACTTT
CASSQDQEGASSPLHF
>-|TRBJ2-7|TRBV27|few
TGTGCCAGCAGTTTATCTGCCGCTTACGAGCAGTACTTC
CASSLSAAYEQYF
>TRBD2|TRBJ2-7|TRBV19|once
TGTGCCAGTAGTGGACGGGACTACTCCCGCGAGCAGTACTTC
CASSGRDYSREQYF
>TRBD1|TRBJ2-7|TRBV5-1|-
TGCGCCAGCAGCCCCTACGGACTGGGACAGGGTGGCAACGAGCAGTACTTC
CASSPYGLGQGGNEQYF
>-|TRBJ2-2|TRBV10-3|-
TGTGCCATCAGTGAGGCTGGGAAGAACACCGGGGAGCTGTTTTTT
CAISEAGKNTGELFF
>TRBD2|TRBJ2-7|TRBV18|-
TGTGCCAGCTCACCACCTAGCGGGTTCCACGACGAGCAGTACTTC
CASSPPSGFHDEQYF
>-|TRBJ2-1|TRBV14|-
TGTGCCAGCAGCCCGACCTTTATACACAATGAGCAGTTCTTC
CASSPTFIHNEQFF
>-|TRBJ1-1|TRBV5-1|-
TGCGCCAGCAGCTTGGGGACTTTGAACACTGAAGCTTTCTTT
CASSLGTLNTEAFF
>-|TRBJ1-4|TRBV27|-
TGTGCCAGCAGTTTCGGGTTAGGGGAAAAACTGTTTTTT
CASSFGLGEKLFF
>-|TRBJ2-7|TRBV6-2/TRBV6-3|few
TGTGCCAGCAGTTATGACATCGAACGGATGGAGCAGTACTTC
CASSYDIERMEQYF
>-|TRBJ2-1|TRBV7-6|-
TGTGCCAGCAGCCCCGAGACATACAATGAGCAGTTCTTC
CASSPETYNEQFF
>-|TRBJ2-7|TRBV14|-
TGTGCCAGCAGCCAAACTGTGGGCTACGAGCAGTACTTC
CASSQTVGYEQYF